These 32 T cell receptor beta chains share one sample of origin, sequenced in a study of CD8 T cells in Susac syndrome. It was with random hexamers that about 0.45 to 1 ug RNA was reverse transcribed. TCRdb re-analysed the immunoSEQ multiplex PCR reads in MiXCR, keeping a single row per CDR3 protein. This sample carries about 27,000 distinct CDR3 sequences, 90% to 95% of them seen once, and the ten largest clones take about 0.27%. Sequenced: CD8+ T cells from PBMCs. The receptors stem from a human donor in good health.

The chain recombines TRBV29-1 with TRBJ2-7; TRBD1 matches at 10 bases. Trimming removed 6 bases from V and 2 bases from J; junction bases left unmatched: 4. The CDR3 has 13 residues. Germline-derived CDR1 and CDR2 are SQVTM and ANQGSEA. The CDR3 protein is CSVLGQGTYEQYF. CDR3 nucleotides: TGCAGCGTGCTGGGACAGGGGACCTACGAGCAGTACTTC.

The rearrangement links TRBV29-1 to TRBJ2-3; 8 nucleotides agree with TRBD2. V trimming: 6 bases; J trimming: 3 bases; junction bases outside the gene matches: 8. Looked up from germline, CDR1 is SQVTM and CDR2 is ANQGSEA. The CDR3 contains 14 residues. The CDR3 here is CSVPREAATDTQYF. CDR3 coding DNA: TGCAGCGTGCCGCGGGAGGCGGCTACAGATACGCAGTATTTT.

The CDR3 nucleotides read TGTGCCAGCAGCGCCCCGGGACTAAGCACAGATACGCAGTATTTT. It yields the protein CASSAPGLSTDTQYF. The rearrangement links TRBV9 to TRBJ2-3; 7 positions match TRBD2. J gave up 0 bases and V 3 bases, and 4 bases lay outside the gene matches. Germline V gene data show CDR1 as SGDLS and CDR2 as YYNGEE. CDR3 length: 15 residues. The full variable domain, with the rest looked up from reference TRBV9 and TRBJ2-3, is DSGVTQTPKHLITATGQRVTLRCSPRSGDLSVYWYQQSLDQGLQFLIQYYNGEERAKGNILERFSAQQFPDLHSELNLSSLELGDSALYFCASSAPGLSTDTQYFGPGTRLTVL.

V gene TRBV6-2 or TRBV6-3 combines with J gene TRBJ2-1, with D uncertain. V lost 6 bases, J lost 10 bases, and 13 bases lay in between. The CDR3 totals 12 residues. Looked up from germline, CDR1 is MNHEY and CDR2 is SVGEGT. CDR3 sequence: CASSDTTDEQFF. CDR3 bases: TGTGCCAGCAGCGATACGACGGACGAGCAGTTCTTC.

V gene TRBV24-1 combines with J gene TRBJ2-1, with unresolved D. Trimming removed 11 bases from V and 0 bases from J, with 13 bases in between. There are 14 residues in the CDR3. Germline V gene data show CDR1 as KGHDR and CDR2 as SFDVKD. Written as DNA, the CDR3 is TGTGCCATCAGAAGCCGGAGCTCCTACAATGAGCAGTTCTTC. Residues: CAIRSRSSYNEQFF.

The CDR3 loop reads CASSFSSLYGYTF. As DNA, the CDR3 is TGTGCCAGCAGCTTTTCTAGCCTCTATGGCTACACCTTC. The gene calls are TRBV7-9 and TRBJ1-2, with D hard to call. The CDR3 sequence is 13 residues long. The germline CDR1 and CDR2 sequences are SEHNR and FQNEAQ (reference sequence). Trimming removed 3 bases at V and 4 bases at J, with 9 bases between.

The rearrangement joins TRBV7-9 to TRBJ2-3; the D is unclear. Per germline, CDR1 SEHNR and CDR2 FQNEAQ (reference sequence). CDR3 size: 13 residues. Trimming left V 9 bases short and J 0 bases short, with 10 bases between. CDR3 DNA sequence: TGTGCCAGTCGGGCGTCTAGCACAGATACGCAGTATTTT. Its protein product is CASRASSTDTQYF. Supplemented by reference TRBV7-9 and TRBJ2-3, the full variable domain reads DTGVSQNPRHKITKRGQNVTFRCDPISEHNRLYWYRQTLGQGPEFLTYFQNEAQLEKSRLLSDRFSAERPKGSFSTLEIQRTEQGDSAMYLCASRASSTDTQYFGPGTRLTVL.

CDR3 sequence reads: CASSDGYEQYF. The CDR3, as DNA: TGTGCCAGCAGTGACGGCTACGAGCAGTACTTC. This chain uses TRBV6-5 with TRBJ2-7; D uncertain. The V gene lost 5 bases and the J gene lost 3 bases, with 5 bases spanning the gap. The CDR3 covers 11 residues. Germline V gene sequence: CDR1 MNHEY, CDR2 SVGAGI.

The chain joins TRBV5-6 to TRBJ2-1; possible D gene TRBD2, 6 bases. CDR1 is SGHDT and CDR2 is YYEEEE in the germline V gene. The CDR3 has 14 amino acids. The V end lost 6 bases, the J end lost 8 bases, and 18 bases lay between the germline ends. The CDR3 sequence is CASIISGSFDEQFF. DNA for the CDR3: TGTGCCAGCATCATTAGCGGCTCCTTCGATGAGCAGTTCTTC.

This chain connects TRBV6-6 to TRBJ1-2; possibly TRBD1 for D (6 bases). This CDR3 region has 16 residues. V was pared by 2 bases and J by 4 bases, with 17 bases between. Germline V gene sequence: CDR1 MNHNY, CDR2 SVGAGI (reference sequence). The CDR3 bases are TGTGCCAGCAGTTACCCCACTCGTACAGGGACCTATGGCTACACCTTC. Protein sequence: CASSYPTRTGTYGYTF.

The chain combines TRBV18 with TRBJ1-5; 11 bases align to TRBD1. CDR1 and CDR2 from the germline V gene are KGHSH and LQKENI. The CDR3 loop spans 16 amino acids. V lost 3 bases, J lost 4 bases, and 5 bases stayed unmatched. CDR3 amino acids: CASSPGQGAPNQPQHF. CDR3 nucleotide sequence: TGTGCCAGCTCACCCGGACAGGGGGCCCCTAATCAGCCCCAGCATTTT.

The chain is built from TRBV5-8 and TRBJ1-2; possibly TRBD1 for D (6 bases). V lost 2 bases, J lost 8 bases, and 13 bases lay in between. CDR1 SGHTS and CDR2 YDEGEE come from the germline V gene. The length of the CDR3 is 13 residues. CDR3 DNA: TGTGCCAGCAGCTTTCCAGGGGAGCGAGGCTACACCTTC. It is translated as CASSFPGERGYTF.

The V call is TRBV7-9, the J call TRBJ1-5; TRBD1 is a possible D gene (5 bases). V dropped 1 base and J dropped 3 bases, with 7 bases sitting between them. This CDR3 has 14 residues. Germline CDR1 is SEHNR and CDR2 is FQNEAQ (reference sequence). The DNA of the CDR3 is TGTGCCAGCAGCTTAGTGACAGTCAATCAGCCCCAGCATTTT. Residues: CASSLVTVNQPQHF.

The CDR3 coding sequence is TGTGCCAGCAGTCCGATGACTAGCGGGGGGCCCGTGGAGCAGTTCTTC. This encodes CASSPMTSGGPVEQFF. The V gene is TRBV27, the J gene TRBJ2-1, with TRBD2 matching over 13 bases. The trim removed 5 bases at V and 10 bases at J, leaving 11 bases unmatched. The CDR3 loop spans 16 amino acids. Germline CDR1 is MNHEY and CDR2 is SMNVEV (reference sequence).

The V and J genes are TRBV11-2 and TRBJ2-7; tentative D call: TRBD2 (5 bases). The germline gives CDR1 SGHAT, CDR2 FQNNGV. V was shortened by 8 bases and J by 2 bases, with 10 bases between the two germline ends. There are 12 residues in the CDR3. The CDR3 loop reads CASEGETYEQYF. The CDR3 nucleotides are TGTGCCAGCGAGGGAGAAACCTACGAGCAGTACTTC.

This clonotype is a singleton in its sample. V gene TRBV19 combines with J gene TRBJ2-7; D remains ambiguous. The CDR3 length is 12 residues. Trimming took off 6 bases at V and 0 bases at J, with 6 bases between the two ends. Germline assignment: CDR1 LNHDA and CDR2 SQIVND (reference sequence). The CDR3 DNA is TGTGCCAGTAGAGGCTACTCCTACGAGCAGTACTTC. It codes for CASRGYSYEQYF.

The count of this clonotype is one. This rearrangement joins TRBV4-3 to TRBJ1-2; D is undetermined. Trimming removed 1 base at V and 2 bases at J, with 17 bases between. The CDR3 has 17 residues. Germline CDR1 and CDR2: LGHNA and YSLEER. The DNA for the CDR3 is TGCGCCAGCAGCCAAGTTGGTGCGGCAGCCCTAAACTATGGCTACACCTTC. Encoded protein: CASSQVGAAALNYGYTF.

The chain links TRBV19 to TRBJ2-1; a weak D match, TRBD1 (6 bases). Germline V gives CDR1 LNHDA, CDR2 SQIVND (reference sequence). The CDR3 contains 14 residues. V lost 3 bases and J lost 10, with 16 bases in between. DNA of the CDR3: TGTGCCAGTAGTATGTCAGGGGTGGGATGGGAGCAGTTCTTC. Translating gives CASSMSGVGWEQFF.

This clonotype was seen only a few times. This chain uses TRBV7-6 with TRBJ2-1, with D hard to call. V shed 4 bases and J shed 4 bases, with 8 bases lying between them. CDR1 and CDR2 from the germline V gene are SGHVS and FNYEAQ. The CDR3 spans 13 residues. The CDR3 DNA sequence: TGTGCCAGCAGCTCCTTATCTTACAATGAGCAGTTCTTC. Translating gives CASSSLSYNEQFF.

The genes are TRBV3-1 and TRBJ2-1, with D tentatively TRBD2 (5 bases). Deletions cut 5 bases from V and 0 bases from J, with 11 bases between. CDR1 and CDR2 from the germline V gene are LGHDT and YNNKEL (reference sequence). This CDR3 has 15 amino acids. CDR3 in DNA: TGTGCCAGCAGCTGGACTCTCAGCTCCTACAATGAGCAGTTCTTC. This translates into CASSWTLSSYNEQFF.

The table lists this clonotype with a few counts. The chain joins TRBV29-1 to TRBJ1-1; 7 bases match TRBD1. The CDR3 is 17 residues long. Germline CDR1 SQVTM, CDR2 ANQGSEA. Losses at the gene ends were 6 bases for V and 1 base for J; bases not matched to a gene: 17. CDR3 in DNA: TGCAGCGTGACCCCGCAAGTAAAGGGACAGAGGAACACTGAAGCTTTCTTT. Translated, it gives CSVTPQVKGQRNTEAFF.

The V call is TRBV10-2, the J call TRBJ2-5; TRBD1 might be the D (5 bases). The V end was cut by 4 bases, the J end by 0 bases, with 18 bases between. The CDR3 length is 17 residues. In germline, CDR1 is WSHSY, CDR2 SAAADI. CDR3 sequence (DNA): TGCGCCAGCAGTGGACTCCAGGCGACAGCGTACCAAGAGACCCAGTACTTC. It translates to CASSGLQATAYQETQYF.

The chain couples TRBV27 to TRBJ2-1; TRBD1 aligns across 9 bases. CDR3 length: 17 residues. CDR1 is MNHEY, CDR2 SMNVEV, per germline (reference sequence). Germline trimming cut 6 bases from V and 3 bases from J; bases unmatched to any gene: 12. The CDR3 region is CASSMPSGTGNYNEQFF. As DNA, the CDR3 is TGTGCCAGCAGCATGCCGTCAGGGACAGGGAACTACAATGAGCAGTTCTTC.

The chain couples TRBV7-8 to TRBJ2-3, with D perhaps matching TRBD1 or TRBD2 (5 bases each). V gave up 8 bases and J gave up 2 bases, with 17 bases separating them. Germline loops: CDR1 SGHVS, CDR2 FQNEAQ. The CDR3 contains 15 residues. CDR3 DNA sequence: TGTGCCAGCTGTCTAATTGGGACCCACACAGATACGCAGTATTTT. Translation gives CASCLIGTHTDTQYF.

The chain recombines TRBV14 with TRBJ1-1; D not certain. V lost 2 bases, J lost 1 base, and 5 bases lay in between. Germline V gene sequence: CDR1 SGHDN, CDR2 FVKESK. This CDR3 is built from 13 residues. The CDR3 spells CASSQLENTEAFF. The CDR3 DNA follows: TGTGCCAGCAGCCAACTCGAGAACACTGAAGCTTTCTTT.

The chain combines TRBV7-2 with TRBJ1-1; no reliable D call. Trimming pared 8 bases from V and 2 bases from J, leaving 9 bases between. The germline V gene has CDR1 SGHTA and CDR2 FQGNSA. The CDR3 totals 12 residues. The CDR3 DNA reads as TGTGCCAGCGGATGGCTTAACACTGAAGCTTTCTTT. Residues: CASGWLNTEAFF.

The chain is built from TRBV20-1 and TRBJ1-5, with D perhaps matching TRBD1 (6 bases). Between the trimmed V and J ends, which lost 2 bases and 3 bases, there was a span of 20 bases. The CDR3 has 17 residues. The V gene's germline CDR1 is DFQATT and CDR2 SNEGSKA (reference sequence). The CDR3 loop is CSARPWSPQGTNQPQHF. The CDR3 nucleotides read TGCAGTGCTAGACCATGGTCGCCGCAGGGGACCAATCAGCCCCAGCATTTT.

V is TRBV20-1 and J is TRBJ2-1, with D tentatively TRBD2 (6 bases). The V gene lost 6 bases and the J gene lost 2 bases, with 11 bases spanning the gap. CDR3 length: 13 amino acids. Germline V gene sequence: CDR1 DFQATT, CDR2 SNEGSKA (reference sequence). CDR3 sequence: CSATKRAYNEQFF. CDR3 nucleotide sequence: TGCAGTGCAACGAAGCGGGCCTACAATGAGCAGTTCTTC.

The rearrangement joins TRBV6-1 to TRBJ2-3; 9 bases are a match to TRBD1. CDR3 length: 16 residues. Germline V gene sequence: CDR1 MNHNS, CDR2 SASEGT. V lost 5 bases to trimming and J lost 6 bases; unmatched junction nucleotides: 12. CDR3 residues: CASSLAHGTGRDTQYF. The CDR3 DNA sequence: TGTGCCAGCAGTCTGGCTCACGGGACAGGGAGGGATACGCAGTATTTT.

This clonotype has just a few counts. This chain links TRBV12-3 or TRBV12-4 with TRBJ1-5, with TRBD1 matching 8 bases. Unmatched junction bases numbered 9, after V lost 6 bases and J lost 5 bases. The CDR3 totals 15 residues. The DNA for the CDR3 is TGTGCCAGCAGCATCTCAGGGGGCCGGTATCAGCCCCAGCATTTT. Its translation: CASSISGGRYQPQHF.

Here the CDR3 DNA reads TGCGCCAGCAGCTTGGGGGGGTTCTTAAGCACAGATACGCAGTATTTT. This sequence encodes CASSLGGFLSTDTQYF. V gene TRBV5-1 combines with J gene TRBJ2-3, with D perhaps assigned TRBD1 or TRBD2 (5 bases each). The germline V gene has CDR1 SGHRS and CDR2 YFSETQ. V lost 0 bases to trimming and J lost 0 bases, with 11 bases between them. CDR3 length equals 16 residues. Based on the CDR3 plus reference TRBV5-1 and TRBJ2-3, the full variable domain is KAGVTQTPRYLIKTRGQQVTLSCSPISGHRSVSWYQQTPGQGLQFLFEYFSETQRNKGNFPGRFSGRQFSNSRSEMNVSTLELGDSALYLCASSLGGFLSTDTQYFGPGTRLTVL.

The chain joins TRBV12-3 or TRBV12-4 to TRBJ1-1, with TRBD1 matching over 8 bases. The CDR3 loop spans 16 amino acids. V trimming: 6 bases; J trimming: 0 bases; junction bases outside the gene matches: 9. The CDR3 nucleotides read TGTGCCAGCAGCCTCGGACAGGGCCTCATGAACACTGAAGCTTTCTTT. It is translated as CASSLGQGLMNTEAFF.